The TCR beta chain under discussion was sequenced for a study of shared clonotypes between healthy human individuals. Notes on the study in general: Generation probabilities were higher for clonotypes shared across all four sorted-subset donors than for unshared ones.

Naivety among CD8 cells was defined by CD45RO negativity and positive CCR7 selection, thereby excluding terminally differentiated effector memory CD45RA+ cells. A word on this clone: What it recognizes is unknown.

V shed 1 base, J shed 4 bases, and the junction held 4 bases outside the gene matches. Per germline, CDR1 SGHDT and CDR2 YYEEEE. This CDR3 region has 15 residues. As originally analysed: Without quality scores, immunoSEQ junctional reads could not be filtered like full-length reads. This table comes from immunoSEQ multiplex PCR, and its TCRdb copy is limited to in-frame clones, with some not included. The D gene and trimming were derived from the DNA, and the V and J assignments and clone size from that table. The table lists about 2.2 million clones, approximately 94% of them singletons. The chain uses TRBV5-6 and TRBJ2-1; 8 positions agree with TRBD2. The clonotype originates from a man aged 18 to 30 in good health. Some clones in this sample may be carry-over from other donors' samples. The material sequenced was naive CD8+ T cells from PBMCs. CDR3 nucleotides: TGTGCCAGCAGCTTGTTTCGCGGGAGGTACAATGAGCAGTTCTTC. Encoded protein: CASSLFRGRYNEQFF.